These 20 T cell receptor beta chains were all obtained from the same sample, sequenced in a study of response to subunit inactivated influenza vaccine. TCRdb recomputed calls from the RT-PCR reads with MiXCR, one row per CDR3 protein. Of around 480,000 distinct CDR3 sequences detected, more than 15% appear once; the ten largest clones hold 3% to 3.5%. Sequences were derived from CD4+ T cells sorted from PBMCs, sampled around 25 months after vaccination. The source of these receptors is a man aged 50 to 69 who received an inactivated influenza vaccine.

The chain recombines TRBV19 with TRBJ2-5; D is unresolved. The CDR3 loop spans 13 amino acids. V dropped 2 bases and J dropped 5 bases, with 9 bases sitting between them. Germline V gene sequence: CDR1 LNHDA, CDR2 SQIVND (reference sequence). The CDR3 nucleotides read TGTGCCAGTAGTATAAGGGTTGCGGAGACCCAGTACTTC. Translation: CASSIRVAETQYF.

V gene TRBV7-2 combines with J gene TRBJ2-5, with D maybe TRBD1 (5 bases). The CDR3 length is 12 residues. V lost 4 bases, J lost 4 bases, and 7 bases lay in between. The germline V gene encodes CDR1 SGHTA and CDR2 FQGNSA. The CDR3 loop is CASSSRVETQYF. The CDR3 DNA reads TGTGCCAGCAGCTCCAGGGTAGAGACCCAGTACTTC.

Regarding this clonotype: The germline gene is not matched at one end of the junction; a read error may be the cause. V is TRBV5-1 and J is TRBJ2-2, with a weak D call TRBD2 (5 bases). The CDR3 sequence is 14 residues long. Germline V gene sequence: CDR1 SGHRS, CDR2 YFSETQ. The CDR3 coding sequence is TGCGCCTGCAGCTTGGGCGCGGGCACCGGGGAGCTGTTTTTT. It is translated as CACSLGAGTGELFF.

This clonotype occurred a few times. V is TRBV27 and J is TRBJ2-3; D is uncertain. Trimming stripped 2 bases from V and 0 bases from J, with 6 bases between. Germline V gene sequence: CDR1 MNHEY, CDR2 SMNVEV (reference sequence). CDR3 length: 14 amino acids. The CDR3 bases are TGTGCCAGCAGTTTAATGGGGAGCACAGATACGCAGTATTTT. Translating gives CASSLMGSTDTQYF.

This clonotype has only a few counts. The chain has TRBV27 and TRBJ2-1; D possibly corresponds to TRBD2 (6 bases). Germline assignment: CDR1 MNHEY and CDR2 SMNVEV (reference sequence). The CDR3 consists of 14 residues. V was trimmed by 0 bases and J by 7 bases, leaving 10 bases between them. CDR3 loop: CASSLSGGGNEQFF. The CDR3 nucleotides are TGTGCCAGCAGTTTATCGGGAGGAGGAAATGAGCAGTTCTTC.

The chain employs TRBV10-3 and TRBJ1-3; TRBD1 aligns across 8 bases. Trimming at V came to 2 bases and at J to 2 bases, leaving 2 bases not matched to a gene. In germline, CDR1 is ENHRY, CDR2 SYGVKD. CDR3 size: 15 residues. Here the CDR3 DNA reads TGTGCCATCAGTGAGACAGGGGGAGCTGGAAACACCATATATTTT. Protein sequence: CAISETGGAGNTIYF.

This clonotype appeared a few times. The gene calls are TRBV4-1 and TRBJ1-5; D is unclear. V was trimmed by 3 bases and J by 7 bases, leaving 19 bases between them. The CDR3 loop spans 16 amino acids. Germline CDR1 reads MGHRA; CDR2 reads YSYEKL. CDR3 residues: CASSHPKGGKAQPQHF. In DNA, the CDR3 is TGCGCCAGCAGCCACCCCAAAGGAGGGAAGGCACAGCCCCAGCATTTT.

The V gene is TRBV9, the J gene TRBJ2-7; possibly TRBD2 for D (5 bases). Germline V gene data show CDR1 as SGDLS and CDR2 as YYNGEE. With 3 bases removed from V and 0 bases from J, the gap between germline ends came to 10 bases. The CDR3 sequence is 14 residues long. The CDR3 region is CASSAFGSSYEQYF. The DNA for the CDR3 is TGTGCCAGCAGCGCTTTTGGGAGCTCCTACGAGCAGTACTTC.

This clonotype showed up many times. This sequence joins TRBV12-3 or TRBV12-4 and TRBJ2-7; no firm D call. Between the trimmed V and J ends, which lost 2 bases and 6 bases, there was a span of 11 bases. The CDR3 has 13 residues. The CDR3 coding sequence is TGTGCCAGCAGTTTACCGCCCAAGGTCGAGCAGTACTTC. The encoded protein is CASSLPPKVEQYF.

This clonotype was counted ten times or more. J is TRBJ2-3 and V is TRBV29-1; the match to TRBD1 covers 8 bases. The CDR3 spans 14 residues. The junction had 5 bases not matched to a gene; V was cut back by 6 bases and J by 0 bases. Germline CDR1 reads SQVTM; CDR2 reads ANQGSEA. CDR3 region: CSVGNRGSTDTQYF. The CDR3 DNA reads TGCAGCGTGGGGAACAGGGGGAGCACAGATACGCAGTATTTT.

At least ten counts were recorded for this clonotype. The chain carries TRBV20-1 and TRBJ2-7; the D is unclear. This CDR3 is 12 amino acids long. Germline CDR1 and CDR2: DFQATT and SNEGSKA (reference sequence). The V gene lost 0 bases and the J gene lost 6 bases, with 9 bases spanning the gap. The CDR3 is CSARDLIGEQYF. Here the CDR3 DNA reads TGCAGTGCTAGAGATTTGATCGGCGAGCAGTACTTC.

The genes are TRBV18 and TRBJ2-7; D is possibly TRBD2 (5 bases). CDR3 length: 14 amino acids. V was pared by 3 bases and J by 5 bases, with 14 bases between. Germline V gene data show CDR1 as KGHSH and CDR2 as LQKENI. The CDR3 is CASSPLLAGNEQYF. The CDR3 coding sequence is TGTGCCAGCTCACCGTTGCTAGCCGGGAACGAGCAGTACTTC. The whole variable domain, filled in from reference TRBV18 and TRBJ2-7, reads NAGVMQNPRHLVRRRGQEARLRCSPMKGHSHVYWYRQLPEEGLKFMVYLQKENIIDESGMPKERFSAEFPKEGPSILRIQQVVRGDSAAYFCASSPLLAGNEQYFGPGTRLTVT.

This clonotype appeared a few times. V is TRBV4-3 and J is TRBJ1-1, with D maybe TRBD1 (6 bases). The germline V and J ends were trimmed by 5 bases and 5 bases, with 18 bases remaining between them. Germline V gene sequence: CDR1 LGHNA, CDR2 YSLEER. The CDR3 loop spans 15 amino acids. The CDR3 DNA follows: TGCGCCAGCAGCAGCGCCAGGGGCGCGGGTACTGAAGCTTTCTTT. This sequence encodes CASSSARGAGTEAFF.

This clonotype was found many times. V is TRBV5-6 and J is TRBJ2-3; a possible D gene is TRBD2 (5 bases). This CDR3 comprises 16 residues. Germline lookup yields CDR1 SGHDT and CDR2 YYEEEE. V shed 0 bases and J shed 2 bases, with 13 bases lying between them. CDR3 residues: CASSLERRRLTDTQYF. In DNA, the CDR3 is TGTGCCAGCAGCTTGGAACGCAGGAGGCTCACAGATACGCAGTATTTT.

This chain links TRBV5-6 with TRBJ2-2, with no clear D. Deletions cut 6 bases from V and 1 base from J, with 13 bases between. Germline V gene data show CDR1 as SGHDT and CDR2 as YYEEEE. The CDR3 is made up of 15 amino acids. CDR3 DNA: TGTGCCAGCACACAGTGGGCGAGGAACACCGGGGAGCTGTTTTTT. This codes for CASTQWARNTGELFF.

This clonotype was observed at least ten times. The J gene is TRBJ2-1, the V gene TRBV24-1; no clear D gene. The CDR3 contains 13 residues. Germline V gives CDR1 KGHDR, CDR2 SFDVKD. Trimming pared 7 bases from V and 4 bases from J, leaving 10 bases between. The CDR3 protein is CATRKAGYNEQFF. The CDR3, as DNA: TGTGCCACCAGGAAGGCAGGTTACAATGAGCAGTTCTTC.

Only a few counts were recorded for this clonotype. The rearrangement links TRBV4-1 to TRBJ1-6, with TRBD1 identical over 7 bases. V gave up 0 bases and J gave up 1 base; unmatched junction bases: 6. This CDR3 comprises 18 residues. Germline V gene sequence: CDR1 MGHRA, CDR2 YSYEKL. The CDR3 region has the DNA TGCGCCAGCAGCCAAGATCAGGGGGGCTGGTCCTATAATTCACCCCTCCACTTT. Protein: CASSQDQGGWSYNSPLHF.

The rearrangement uses TRBV20-1 and TRBJ1-1, with D possibly matching TRBD1 (5 bases). Germline V gene data show CDR1 as DFQATT and CDR2 as SNEGSKA (reference sequence). V shed 6 bases and J shed 1 base, with 12 bases lying between them. This CDR3 has 13 residues. The CDR3 region has the DNA TGCAGTGCCCAGCAGGGAGCGAACACTGAAGCTTTCTTT. This codes for CSAQQGANTEAFF.

This clonotype has a handful of counts. V and J are TRBV10-3 and TRBJ1-1; possible D gene TRBD1, 5 bases. This CDR3 is 13 amino acids long. Germline V gene sequence: CDR1 ENHRY, CDR2 SYGVKD. V was clipped by 5 bases and J by 9 bases, with 16 bases between them. The CDR3 DNA sequence: TGTGCCATCAGTCCCGGGACCTCGGGCAAAGCTTTCTTT. Translated, it gives CAISPGTSGKAFF.

This clonotype was seen more than once but under ten times. CDR3 residues: CASSRTSGRTYEQYF. The DNA of the CDR3 is TGTGCCAGCAGCCGGACTAGCGGTAGGACCTACGAGCAGTACTTC. This chain joins TRBV7-2 and TRBJ2-7; 10 bases line up with TRBD2. Germline trimming cut 5 bases from V and 2 bases from J; bases unmatched to any gene: 6. The CDR3 is made up of 15 amino acids. CDR1 and CDR2 from the germline V gene are SGHTA and FQGNSA.